The entry below describes one TCR beta chain. Its antigen remains unknown. Sequenced by immunoSEQ multiplex PCR; TCRdb stores in-frame clones only, minus some. This sample has 110,000 or so clones, with about 71% found just once. The data belong to a study of shared clonotypes between healthy human individuals. All of the donors resided in Nashville, Tennessee, and each was a Caucasian adult. Study-level results: Of the naive CD4 clonotypes, around 5.2% were shared across a few donors. Represented genetic and exposure-history diversity was restricted by having few donors. Generation probability values for non-shared clonotypes were lower than those for clonotypes shared by all four donors.

Germline V gene sequence: CDR1 SEHNR, CDR2 FQNEAQ (reference sequence). This CDR3 spans 16 amino acids. Trimming removed 4 bases from V and 0 bases from J; junction bases left unmatched: 4. The sequenced sample consisted of memory CD8+ T cells sorted from blood. The subset is: CD45RO+ cells pooled with CCR7-negative TemRA cells. This receptor was identified in a woman in her twenties or thirties in good health. The V gene is TRBV7-9, the J gene TRBJ2-2, with 8 bases matching TRBD1. The CDR3 protein is CASSSPGGANTGELFF. The CDR3 DNA reads as TGTGCCAGCAGCTCACCAGGGGGCGCGAACACCGGGGAGCTGTTTTTT.